A selection of T cell receptor beta chains follows, all from one sample in a study of IL-17A CD8 T cells in psoriatic arthritis synovium. Sequenced by immunoSEQ multiplex PCR; TCRdb stores in-frame clones only, minus some. The top ten clones hold around 10% of a sample with thousands of clones, 55% to 85% of them seen once. Sequenced: IFN-gamma+ CD8+ T cells from synovial fluid. The origin of the receptors is a human donor with psoriatic arthritis. CDR3s include the opening cysteine and the closing phenylalanine or tryptophan. D genes are given only for firm matches. Only part of the rows carry a size: once, few, many, or a class if the clone is expanded.

>TRBV13|TRBJ2-3|-|TRBD2
TGTGCCAGCAGCCCCGGGACACCGGGAGGGGATACGCAGTATTTT
CASSPGTPGGDTQYF
>TRBV27|TRBJ2-5|-|-
TGTGCCAGCAGTTTGGGTCTAGCTGGAGAGACCCAGTACTTC
CASSLGLAGETQYF
>TRBV5-8|TRBJ2-1|-|-
TGTGCCAGCAGCTTGGGCCTCGTGGAGGCCATTGGCGATGAGCAGTTCTTC
CASSLGLVEAIGDEQFF
>TRBV29-1|TRBJ2-1|few|-
TGCAGCGTGAGCCCGACAGGCCAGGGTGAGCAGTTCTTC
CSVSPTGQGEQFF
>TRBV6-4|TRBJ2-1|-|TRBD2
TGTGCCAGCAGTGACTCTGGCGGGAGCAGTAATGAGCAGTTCTTC
CASSDSGGSSNEQFF
>TRBV4-3|TRBJ1-2|once|-
TGCGCCAGCAGCCAAGATACCACCTCGGGTGGCTACACCTTC
CASSQDTTSGGYTF
>TRBV11-2|TRBJ2-2|-|TRBD1
TGTGCCAGCAGCCTAGGGACAGGGGGATTCGGGGAGCTGTTTTTT
CASSLGTGGFGELFF
>TRBV6-6|TRBJ2-3|-|-
TGTGCCAGCAGTTACTCGGGGGCAGGGGGCACAGATACGCAGTATTTT
CASSYSGAGGTDTQYF
>TRBV7-6|TRBJ2-7|-|-
TGTGCCAGCAGCCAGCCTCCGGGGCCAACCCCCTACGAGCAGTACTTC
CASSQPPGPTPYEQYF
>TRBV9|TRBJ1-4|-|TRBD1
TGTGCCAGCAGCGTAGCGGGGACAGGCTTTCCCGATGAAAAACTGTTTTTT
CASSVAGTGFPDEKLFF
>TRBV7-8|TRBJ2-3|-|-
TGTGCCAGCAGAGAATCACGGGGAGGCTCGGATACGCAGTATTTT
CASRESRGGSDTQYF
>TRBV27|TRBJ2-1|-|-
TGTGCCAGCAGTTTATTTGGTCAGAGCTACAATGAGCAGTTCTTC
CASSLFGQSYNEQFF
>TRBV7-8|TRBJ2-6|-|TRBD1
TGTGCCAGCAGCTTAGATCTCTGGACAGGGAGCTCTGGGGCCAACGTCCTGACTTTC
CASSLDLWTGSSGANVLTF
>TRBV19|TRBJ2-1|-|TRBD2
TGTGCCAGTAGTATAGGGGAGGGACTTGGTTACAATGAGCAGTTCTTC
CASSIGEGLGYNEQFF
>TRBV5-6|TRBJ2-7|large|TRBD2
TGTGCCAGCAGCTTGGTTAGCGGGAGATTCGAGCAGTACTTC
CASSLVSGRFEQYF
>TRBV9|TRBJ1-2|-|-
TGTGCCAGCAGCCTCTCATCGGGGGGCCTATATGGCTACACCTTC
CASSLSSGGLYGYTF
>TRBV7-2|TRBJ2-7|once|-
TGTGCCAGCAGCCCAGGGTACGAGCAGTACTTC
CASSPGYEQYF
>TRBV6-4|TRBJ2-3|-|-
TGTGCCAGCAGTGGCGGGAGCACAGATACGCAGTATTTT
CASSGGSTDTQYF
>TRBV6-5|TRBJ2-1|few|TRBD2
TGTGCCAGCAGTTACGAGCTAGCGGGAGCGGGTGAGCAGTTCTTC
CASSYELAGAGEQFF
>TRBV5-5|TRBJ2-7|-|-
TGTGCCAGCAGCTTGTACGGCTACGAGCAGTACTTC
CASSLYGYEQYF
>TRBV9|TRBJ1-1|-|-
TGTGCCAGCAGCTTAACCGGGGGGGCGCCCATGAACACTGAAGCTTTCTTT
CASSLTGGAPMNTEAFF
>TRBV4-3|TRBJ1-4|-|TRBD1
TGCGCCAGCAGCCAGTGGACAGGGGGAAATGAAAAACTGTTTTTT
CASSQWTGGNEKLFF
>TRBV30|TRBJ1-1|few|-
TGTGCCTGGAAGGCGAACACTGAAGCTTTCTTT
CAWKANTEAFF
>TRBV4-2|TRBJ2-1|-|-
TGTGCCAGCAGCCAAGATCAGGAGATGGGTGAGCAGTTCTTC
CASSQDQEMGEQFF
>TRBV5-6|TRBJ1-5|-|-
TGTGCCAGCAGCTATACTGGGGTCTTTGGTCAGCCCCAGCATTTT
CASSYTGVFGQPQHF